The clone carrying this TCR beta chain was counted at least ten times. The data originate from a study of T cell repertoires in cytomegalovirus infection. V was shortened by 3 bases and J by 10 bases, with 39 bases between the two germline ends. The germline V gene has CDR1 GTSNPN and CDR2 SVGIG (reference sequence). The CDR3 is 20 amino acids. In TCRdb, the reads were re-called with MiXCR into one record per CDR3 protein. This table holds around 450,000 distinct CDR3 sequences, roughly 10% found once. The chain combines TRBV30 with TRBJ1-1, with a possible D match to TRBD1 (5 bases). The sequenced material came from PBMCs. This TCR came from a human donor in good health (CMV status not recorded). Some clones in this sample may be carry-over from other donors' samples. The CDR3 loop reads CAWRRPRTGPLRQHYVGAFF. CDR3 nucleotides: TGTGCCTGGAGGAGGCCAAGAACCGGGCCCCTGAGACAGCACTACGTAGGAGCTTTCTTT.